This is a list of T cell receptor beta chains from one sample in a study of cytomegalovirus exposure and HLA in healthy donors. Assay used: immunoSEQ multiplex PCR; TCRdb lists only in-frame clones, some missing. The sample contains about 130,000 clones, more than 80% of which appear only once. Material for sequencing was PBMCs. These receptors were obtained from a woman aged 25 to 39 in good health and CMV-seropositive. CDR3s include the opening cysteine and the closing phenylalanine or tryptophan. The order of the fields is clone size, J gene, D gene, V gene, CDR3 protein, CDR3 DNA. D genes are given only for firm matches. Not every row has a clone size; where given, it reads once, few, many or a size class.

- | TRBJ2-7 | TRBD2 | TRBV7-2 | CASSLSSGGSPYEQYF | TGTGCCAGCAGCTTATCTAGCGGGGGGTCCCCCTACGAGCAGTACTTC
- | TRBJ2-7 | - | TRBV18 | CASSLTLTSQNHEQYF | TGTGCCAGCTCATTAACCCTGACTAGTCAGAACCACGAGCAGTACTTC
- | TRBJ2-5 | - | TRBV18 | CASSPVTGQETQYF | TGTGCCAGCTCACCAGTAACGGGTCAAGAGACCCAGTACTTC
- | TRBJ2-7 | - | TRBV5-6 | CASSLGPRAGYF | TGTGCCAGCAGCTTGGGCCCTAGGGCGGGGTACTTC
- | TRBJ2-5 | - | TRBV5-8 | CASRSGLSWGETQYF | TGTGCCAGCAGGAGTGGACTCTCTTGGGGAGAGACCCAGTACTTC
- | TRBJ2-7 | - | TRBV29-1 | CSVQGLDSYEQYF | TGCAGCGTACAGGGTTTAGATTCCTACGAGCAGTACTTC
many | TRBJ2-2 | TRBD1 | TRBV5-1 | CASSARQGTGELFF | TGCGCCAGCAGCGCCAGACAGGGGACAGGGGAGCTGTTTTTT
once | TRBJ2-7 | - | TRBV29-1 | CSVVAQDAYEQYF | TGCAGCGTTGTAGCACAGGACGCCTACGAGCAGTACTTC
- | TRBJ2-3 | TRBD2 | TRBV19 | CASSIHGTSASDTQYF | TGTGCCAGTAGTATCCACGGGACTAGCGCGTCAGATACGCAGTATTTT
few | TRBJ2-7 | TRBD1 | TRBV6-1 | CASSESLGTAYEQYF | TGTGCCAGCAGTGAATCTCTTGGGACAGCCTACGAGCAGTACTTC
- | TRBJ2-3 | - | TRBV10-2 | CASSSIDSADTQYF | TGCGCCAGCAGTAGTATAGATTCGGCAGATACGCAGTATTTT
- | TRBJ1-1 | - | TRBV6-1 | CASSGSQTGMAYTEAFF | TGTGCCAGCAGTGGAAGCCAGACCGGGATGGCGTACACTGAAGCTTTCTTT
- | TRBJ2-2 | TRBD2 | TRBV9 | CASSPGGPGTGELFF | TGTGCCAGCAGCCCGGGGGGGCCGGGAACCGGGGAGCTGTTTTTT
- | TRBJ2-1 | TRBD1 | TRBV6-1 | CASKEGGDYYNEQFF | TGTGCCAGCAAGGAAGGGGGCGACTACTACAATGAGCAGTTCTTC
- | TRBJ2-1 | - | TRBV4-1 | CASSHEQGFSYNEQFF | TGCGCCAGCAGCCATGAACAGGGATTTTCCTACAATGAGCAGTTCTTC
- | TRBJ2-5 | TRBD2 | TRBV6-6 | CASSYSGGGAVETQYF | TGTGCCAGCAGTTACTCCGGCGGGGGGGCCGTAGAGACCCAGTACTTC
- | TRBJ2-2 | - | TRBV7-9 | CASSFGSGGELFF | TGTGCCAGCAGCTTTGGTTCCGGCGGGGAGCTGTTTTTT
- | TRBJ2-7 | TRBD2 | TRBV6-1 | CASSEYGGTSGFSYEQYF | TGTGCCAGCAGTGAATACGGCGGGACTAGCGGGTTCTCCTACGAGCAGTACTTC
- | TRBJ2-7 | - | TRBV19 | CASSITSLSYEQYF | TGTGCCAGTAGTATAACATCGTTGTCCTACGAGCAGTACTTC
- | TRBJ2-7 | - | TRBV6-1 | CASTRPPWVYEQYF | TGTGCCAGCACTAGACCCCCCTGGGTCTACGAGCAGTACTTC
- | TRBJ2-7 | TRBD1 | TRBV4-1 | CASSPGTGVMAYEQYF | TGCGCCAGCAGCCCCGGGACAGGGGTAATGGCCTACGAGCAGTACTTC
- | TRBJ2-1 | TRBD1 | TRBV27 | CASTLGGTGGREQFF | TGTGCCAGCACCTTGGGCGGGACAGGTGGGAGGGAGCAGTTCTTC
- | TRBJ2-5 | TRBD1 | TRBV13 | CASSLGGQGAWETQYF | TGTGCCAGCAGCTTAGGTGGACAGGGGGCCTGGGAGACCCAGTACTTC
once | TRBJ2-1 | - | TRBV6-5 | CASTYREYNEQFF | TGTGCCAGCACTTACAGAGAATACAATGAGCAGTTCTTC
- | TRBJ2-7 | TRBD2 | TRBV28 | CASSLLGAGGPYEQYF | TGTGCCAGCAGTTTATTGGGGGCGGGAGGGCCCTACGAGCAGTACTTC
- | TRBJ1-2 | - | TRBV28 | CASSLSGNYGYTF | TGTGCCAGCAGTTTATCCGGGAACTATGGCTACACCTTC
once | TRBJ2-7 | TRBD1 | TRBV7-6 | CASSLASGQGYEQYF | TGTGCCAGCAGCTTAGCTTCCGGACAGGGCTACGAGCAGTACTTC
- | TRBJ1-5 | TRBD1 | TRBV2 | CASSDRTGGQPQHF | TGTGCCAGCAGTGACAGGACAGGGGGTCAGCCCCAGCATTTT
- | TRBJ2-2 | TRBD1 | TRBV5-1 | CASSPPGQGTTGELFF | TGCGCCAGCAGCCCTCCGGGACAGGGGACCACCGGGGAGCTGTTTTTT
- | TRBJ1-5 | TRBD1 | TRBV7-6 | CASSSGQANQPQHF | TGTGCCAGCAGCTCGGGACAGGCCAATCAGCCCCAGCATTTT
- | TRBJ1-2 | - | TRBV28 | CASSLFPSGVDYGYTF | TGTGCCAGCAGTTTATTCCCATCAGGGGTGGACTATGGCTACACCTTC
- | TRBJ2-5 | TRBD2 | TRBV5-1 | CASTTRPRGEETQYF | TGCGCCAGCACTACGAGGCCCCGGGGGGAAGAGACCCAGTACTTC
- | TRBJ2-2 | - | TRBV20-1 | CSAPGPGELFF | TGCAGTGCTCCTGGGCCCGGGGAGCTGTTTTTT
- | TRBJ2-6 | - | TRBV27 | CASSFSGLSGANVLTF | TGTGCCAGCAGTTTCTCCGGTCTCTCTGGGGCCAACGTCCTGACTTTC
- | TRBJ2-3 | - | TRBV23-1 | CASSHREWDTQYF | TGCGCCAGCAGTCACCGGGAGTGGGATACGCAGTATTTT